The 3 T cell receptor beta chains given below trace back to one sample, sequenced in a study of shared clonotypes between healthy human individuals. Some clones are missing from TCRdb's copy, which holds only in-frame ones; the method was immunoSEQ multiplex PCR. The data contain fewer than 650,000 clones, 75% to 85% of them singletons. Sequenced sample: PBMCs. All receptors come from a woman aged 40 to 49 in good health. Some clones in this sample may be carry-over from other donors' samples.

The gene calls are TRBV28 and TRBJ2-7, with 12 nucleotides matching TRBD2. Germline values: CDR1 MDHEN, CDR2 SYDVKM. The CDR3 has 18 amino acids. V trimming: 5 bases; J trimming: 2 bases; junction bases outside the gene matches: 13. The CDR3 loop reads CASSPGGTSGLLAYEQYF. The CDR3 DNA sequence: TGTGCCAGCAGTCCTGGAGGGACTAGCGGGCTACTCGCCTACGAGCAGTACTTC.

This clone was seen a handful of times. J is TRBJ1-4 and V is TRBV30; weak D call: TRBD1 (5 bases). Germline V gene data show CDR1 as GTSNPN and CDR2 as SVGIG (reference sequence). The V end was cut by 2 bases, the J end by 8 bases, with 12 bases between. The CDR3 covers 13 residues. The CDR3, as DNA: TGTGCCTGGAGTACGGGGCAATGGGAAAAACTGTTTTTT. The encoded protein is CAWSTGQWEKLFF.

This clone was detected only once. This is likely an artifact of a read error, given a far larger clone one base away. The chain carries TRBV4-1 and TRBJ1-2; 7 positions agree with TRBD1. There are 13 residues in the CDR3. Trimming removed 4 bases from V and 2 bases from J; junction bases left unmatched: 1. CDR1 is MGHRA, CDR2 YSYEKL, per germline. The CDR3 protein is CASSPTGNYGYTF. DNA of the CDR3: TGCGCCAGCAGCCCGACAGGGAACTATGGCTACACCTTC.